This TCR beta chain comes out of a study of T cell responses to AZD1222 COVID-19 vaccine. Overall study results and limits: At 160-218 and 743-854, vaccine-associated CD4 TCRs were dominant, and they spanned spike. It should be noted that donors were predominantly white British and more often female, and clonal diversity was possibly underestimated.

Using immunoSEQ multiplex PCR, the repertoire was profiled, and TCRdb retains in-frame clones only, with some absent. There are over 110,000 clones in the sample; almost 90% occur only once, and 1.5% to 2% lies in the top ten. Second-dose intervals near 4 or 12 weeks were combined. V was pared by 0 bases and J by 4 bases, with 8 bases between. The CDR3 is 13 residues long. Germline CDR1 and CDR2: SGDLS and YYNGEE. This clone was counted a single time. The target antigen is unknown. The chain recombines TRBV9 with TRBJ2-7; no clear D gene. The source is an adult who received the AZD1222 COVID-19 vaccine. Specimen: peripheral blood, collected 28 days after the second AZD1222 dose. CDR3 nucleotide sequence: TGTGCCAGCAGCGTAGAATTTGGTTACGAGCAGTACTTC. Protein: CASSVEFGYEQYF.